What follows is one T cell receptor (beta chain) and its context. This sample was included in a study of technical replicates of blood from a few donors. The V gene's germline CDR1 is MDHEN and CDR2 SYDVKM. CDR3 length: 12 amino acids. V was clipped by 10 bases and J by 0 bases, with 9 bases between them. TCRdb's table, derived via immunoSEQ multiplex PCR, lists solely in-frame clones and lacks some. The table has under 95,000 clones, about 98% seen once; the top ten hold approximately 0.14%. V is TRBV28 and J is TRBJ1-2, with D unresolved. Material: T cells isolated from PBMCs. The clonotype was recovered from a human donor in good health. CDR3 loop: CATSSANYGYTF. CDR3 coding DNA: TGTGCCACGTCCTCTGCTAACTATGGCTACACCTTC.